This TCR beta chain stems from a study of T-cell reconstitution after alpha-beta-depleted transplantation in children. A TCRbeta library incorporating unique molecular identifiers was prepared. TCRdb re-analysed the PCR reads in MiXCR, keeping a single row per CDR3 protein. This table has about 600,000 distinct CDR3 sequences, 8% to 11% appearing once. Germline loops: CDR1 MGHDK, CDR2 SYGVNS. V lost 2 bases to trimming and J lost 0 bases, with 11 bases between them. The CDR3 extends over 16 amino acids. The origin of this receptor is a human donor who donated a stem cell graft to a child with acute myeloid leukemia. The V call is TRBV25-1, the J call TRBJ2-1; no reliable D call. This specimen consisted of PBMCs from the stem cell graft donor, obtained from the stem cell graft. CDR3 in amino acids: CASSELKARSYNEQFF. CDR3 coding DNA: TGTGCCAGCAGTGAACTTAAGGCACGCTCCTACAATGAGCAGTTCTTC.